A selection of T cell receptor beta chains follows, all from one sample in a study of blood T cell repertoires in COVID-19. Repertoires were generated with immunoSEQ multiplex PCR, while TCRdb's copy carries only in-frame clones and drops some. The sample includes around 72,000 clones, over 75% of them seen just once. The specimen sequenced was peripheral blood. These receptors were collected from a man aged 50 or older with acute or convalescent COVID-19. Each CDR3 is given with its conserved first and last residue. Each record gives: J gene, D gene, clone size, V gene, CDR3 DNA, CDR3 protein. The D gene is left open where the match is weak. Not every row has a clone size; where given, it reads once, few, many or a size class.

>TRBJ2-2|TRBD1|once|TRBV10-2
TGCGCCAGCAGTGGGGCGACAGGGAGAGACACCGGGGAGCTGTTTTTT
CASSGATGRDTGELFF
>TRBJ1-1|-|once|TRBV19
TGTGCCAGTAGTATGGGGGGGAATTCTGAAGCTTTCTTT
CASSMGGNSEAFF
>TRBJ2-7|TRBD1|once|TRBV5-1
TGCGCCAGCAGCGGCCTGACAGGGAAAGCCTACGAGCAGTACTTC
CASSGLTGKAYEQYF
>TRBJ2-3|TRBD1|-|TRBV27
TGTGCCAGCCAACGACAGGGGGCAACAGATACGCAGTATTTT
CASQRQGATDTQYF
>TRBJ2-1|TRBD2|few|TRBV10-3
TGTGCCATCAGTGGTACCAAGGGGACTAGCGGGGGGATAAATGAGCAGTTCTTC
CAISGTKGTSGGINEQFF
>TRBJ1-5|-|-|TRBV19
TGTGCCAGTAACCACCCCGGGGGGCGCAATCAGCCCCAGCATTTT
CASNHPGGRNQPQHF
>TRBJ2-1|TRBD2|-|TRBV28
TGTGCCAGCAGTATGACTAGCGGGGGACGTGGTAATGAGCAGTTCTTC
CASSMTSGGRGNEQFF
>TRBJ1-1|-|-|TRBV7-3
TGTGCCGGCCCGGGTGAAGCTTTCTTT
CAGPGEAFF
>TRBJ2-5|-|-|TRBV11-2
TGTGCCAGCAGCTTAGATCCAGGGCCGGTGGCGTCCCAGTACTTC
CASSLDPGPVASQYF
>TRBJ1-6|-|-|TRBV7-8
TGTGCCAGCAGTAGCAGCCCTAATTCACCCCTCCACTTT
CASSSSPNSPLHF
>TRBJ1-1|-|-|TRBV18
TGTGCCAGCTCACCCGCGGGGCAGAACACTGAAGCTTTCTTT
CASSPAGQNTEAFF
>TRBJ2-7|-|-|TRBV18
TGTGCCAGCTCACCGGCCAGCTCCTACGAGCAGTACTTC
CASSPASSYEQYF
>TRBJ1-5|-|-|TRBV21-1
TGTGCCAGCAGCAAGAAGAGGACAGGGGGTCCCAGCAATCAGCCCCAGCATTTT
CASSKKRTGGPSNQPQHF
>TRBJ2-1|-|-|TRBV19
TGTGCCAGTAGTACCAGTAACCTCTACAATGAGCAGTTCTTC
CASSTSNLYNEQFF
>TRBJ2-1|TRBD2|few|TRBV2
TGTGCCAGCAGGAAAGCTAGCGGGGGGGCCAATGAGCAGTTCTTC
CASRKASGGANEQFF
>TRBJ1-2|TRBD1|-|TRBV29-1
TGCAGCGTTGAAGAACAGACAGGGAACTATGGCTACACCTTC
CSVEEQTGNYGYTF
>TRBJ1-2|-|-|TRBV6-1
TGTGCCAGCAGTGAACGAAACAGGAACTATGGCTACACCTTC
CASSERNRNYGYTF
>TRBJ2-5|TRBD1|-|TRBV5-1
TGCGCCAGCAGCCTGGGACAGGGCCAAGAGACCCAGTACTTC
CASSLGQGQETQYF
>TRBJ2-7|TRBD1|-|TRBV11-2
TGTGCCAGCAGCTTAGGGGGACAGGCCTACGAGCAGTACTTC
CASSLGGQAYEQYF
>TRBJ2-7|-|-|TRBV25-1
TGTGCCAGCAGTGACCCAGGTGGGTCCTACGAGCAGTACTTC
CASSDPGGSYEQYF
>TRBJ2-1|-|-|TRBV27
TGTGCCAGCAGTTTGACATCGAGCTCCTACAATGAGCAGTTCTTC
CASSLTSSSYNEQFF
>TRBJ1-6|-|-|TRBV19
TGTGCCAGTAGTATGGGTGGCAGGGCGCCCCTCCACTTT
CASSMGGRAPLHF
>TRBJ2-7|-|-|TRBV10-2
TGCGCCAGCAGCCGACTCGCCTACGAGCAGTACTTC
CASSRLAYEQYF
>TRBJ2-7|TRBD1|-|TRBV6-5
TGTGCCAGCAGTTTGGGGACAGGATACGAGCAGTACTTC
CASSLGTGYEQYF
>TRBJ2-7|-|-|TRBV24-1
TGTGCCACCAGTGAAGGGGGGGCGCGGCAGTACTTC
CATSEGGARQYF
>TRBJ1-5|TRBD1|-|TRBV19
TGTGCCAGTAGTGCCGACAGGGGGAATCAGCCCCAGCATTTT
CASSADRGNQPQHF
>TRBJ2-5|TRBD2|-|TRBV4-1
TGCGCCAGCAGCGCCCGGAGAGCGGGGGCGTCTGAGACCCAGTACTTC
CASSARRAGASETQYF
>TRBJ1-1|-|-|TRBV18
TGTGCCAGCTCCCGGAACAGGGCCACTGAAGCTTTCTTT
CASSRNRATEAFF
>TRBJ1-5|-|-|TRBV24-1
TGTGCCACCAGTGAGGGGGGAAGCAATCAGCCCCAGCATTTT
CATSEGGSNQPQHF
>TRBJ2-3|-|-|TRBV29-1
TGCAGCACACGACAGGCATTAGGTACGCAGTATTTT
CSTRQALGTQYF
>TRBJ2-2|TRBD1|-|TRBV18
TGTGCCAGCTCACCAACAGGGGTGAACACCGGGGAGCTGTTTTTT
CASSPTGVNTGELFF
>TRBJ2-5|TRBD1|-|TRBV12-3/TRBV12-4
TGTGCCAGCAGTCAAGACAGGGGAGAGACCCAGTACTTC
CASSQDRGETQYF
>TRBJ2-5|-|-|TRBV11-2
TGTGCCAGCAGCTTAGTGGACAGTCTCAGCTCTCAAGAGACCCAGTACTTC
CASSLVDSLSSQETQYF
>TRBJ2-7|TRBD2|-|TRBV7-3
TGTGCCAGCAGCTTAACCCTAGCGGGGGGGCTCAACGAGCAGTACTTC
CASSLTLAGGLNEQYF
>TRBJ1-6|-|few|TRBV24-1
TGTGCCACCAGCAACTCAGGGCAGGGGATCTGGACCCTCCACTTT
CATSNSGQGIWTLHF
>TRBJ2-2|-|-|TRBV4-1
TGCGCCAGCAGCCAAGATCAAAGCAGCCGGGTCGGGGAGCTGTTTTTT
CASSQDQSSRVGELFF
>TRBJ2-7|-|-|TRBV19
TGTGCCAGTAGTCCAGGCCCCTACGAGCAGTACTTC
CASSPGPYEQYF
>TRBJ2-1|-|-|TRBV6-6
TGTGCCAGCAGTTACTGGGGGGGCCTTCCCAATGAGCAGTTCTTC
CASSYWGGLPNEQFF
>TRBJ1-2|TRBD1|once|TRBV30
TGTGCCTGGGCTTCCGGGACAGGGGAAGGTGGCTACACCTTC
CAWASGTGEGGYTF
>TRBJ2-7|TRBD2|-|TRBV3-1/TRBV3-2
TGTGCCAGCAGCCTCGGGACTATATCCTACGAGCAGTACTTC
CASSLGTISYEQYF
>TRBJ2-5|-|-|TRBV5-5
TGTGCCAGCAGCTTCACAGACCAAGAGACCCAGTACTTC
CASSFTDQETQYF
>TRBJ1-1|-|-|TRBV25-1
TGTGCCAGCACCGCAAGGGGAGGGGGCACTGAAGCTTTCTTT
CASTARGGGTEAFF
>TRBJ2-3|TRBD1|-|TRBV9
TGTGCCAGCAGCGAGACCGGGACAGGGAGCACAGATACGCAGTATTTT
CASSETGTGSTDTQYF
>TRBJ1-1|TRBD1|-|TRBV19
TGTGCCAGTAGACCAGACAGGGCTGGCACTGAAGCTTTCTTT
CASRPDRAGTEAFF
>TRBJ1-5|-|once|TRBV29-1
TGCAGCGTTGAAGAGGGAGGGGGTCAGCCCCAGCATTTT
CSVEEGGGQPQHF
>TRBJ2-7|TRBD1|-|TRBV6-6
TGTGCCAGCAATCCGGGACAGTCGGTCTACGAGCAGTACTTC
CASNPGQSVYEQYF
>TRBJ1-1|-|-|TRBV13
TGTGCCAGCAGCTTAAGTTTCCGGGGGAACACTGAAGCTTTCTTT
CASSLSFRGNTEAFF
>TRBJ1-6|-|-|TRBV24-1
TGTGCCACCGGCAGGGCTAATTCACCCCTCCACTTT
CATGRANSPLHF
>TRBJ1-1|-|few|TRBV2
TGTGCCAGCTGCGCCAGGTGGGACACTGAAGCTTTCTTT
CASCARWDTEAFF
>TRBJ2-2|-|-|TRBV28
TGTGCGAGTCAGGGGAACACCGGGGAGCTGTTTTTT
CASQGNTGELFF
>TRBJ1-5|-|-|TRBV4-2
TGTGCCAGCAGCCAAAGCACAGGGCTTAGCAATCAGCCCCAGCATTTT
CASSQSTGLSNQPQHF
>TRBJ1-2|TRBD1|-|TRBV5-1
TGCGCCAGCAGCTTGGGGACAGGGAGCTATGGCTACACCTTC
CASSLGTGSYGYTF
>TRBJ1-4|-|-|TRBV6-5
TGTGCCAGCAAACTAAGGGGTGAAAAACTGTTTTTT
CASKLRGEKLFF
>TRBJ2-5|TRBD2|-|TRBV18
TGTGCCAGCTCACCGGGGAGGGAACAAGAGACCCAGTACTTC
CASSPGREQETQYF
>TRBJ2-5|TRBD2|-|TRBV10-3
TGTGCCATCAGTGGAAGCGGGGCCAAGGAGACCCAGTACTTC
CAISGSGAKETQYF